This TCR beta chain was sequenced during a study of CD8+CD57+ T cells in acquired aplastic anemia. Study-wide background: DNA from sorted CD4+ and CD8+ cells averaged roughly 3.2 ug.

TCR beta VDJ and CDR3 profiling used genomic DNA as template. A single record per CDR3 protein comes from TCRdb applying MiXCR to the reads. The data hold about 210,000 distinct CDR3 sequences, with 34% observed a single time. This clonotype appeared many times. Sequenced sample: sorted CD4+, CD8+, or CD8+CD57+ T cells (not recorded which) from PBMCs. The TCR originated in a human donor in good health, serving as a control.

The CDR3 region is CASSLLPGAQYF. CDR3 sequence (DNA): TGTGCCAGCAGCTTGCTGCCGGGGGCCCAGTACTTC. This sequence joins TRBV11-2 and TRBJ2-5, with D maybe TRBD2 (6 bases). The ends were cut back, 3 bases at V and 9 bases at J, with 11 bases in the middle. Germline V gives CDR1 SGHAT, CDR2 FQNNGV. This CDR3 has 12 residues.